There are a few counts of the clone carrying this T cell receptor beta chain. These data are taken from a study of cytomegalovirus exposure and HLA in healthy donors. The PCR contained 60 Vbeta and 13 Jbeta primers. Assay: immunoSEQ multiplex PCR; the TCRdb copy retains only in-frame clones and omits some. The profile shows about 31,000 clones, about 65% of them singletons. Germline lookup yields CDR1 LGHNA and CDR2 YNFKEQ. V shed 5 bases, J shed 2 bases, and the junction held 6 bases outside the gene matches. This CDR3 has 15 amino acids. Sample: PBMCs. The chain links TRBV4-2 to TRBJ2-1, with 7 bases aligning to TRBD1. The source is a man aged 45 to 65 in good health and CMV-seropositive. The chain's CDR3 is CASSSDRATYNEQFF. In DNA form, the CDR3 reads TGTGCCAGCAGCTCCGACAGGGCCACCTACAATGAGCAGTTCTTC.